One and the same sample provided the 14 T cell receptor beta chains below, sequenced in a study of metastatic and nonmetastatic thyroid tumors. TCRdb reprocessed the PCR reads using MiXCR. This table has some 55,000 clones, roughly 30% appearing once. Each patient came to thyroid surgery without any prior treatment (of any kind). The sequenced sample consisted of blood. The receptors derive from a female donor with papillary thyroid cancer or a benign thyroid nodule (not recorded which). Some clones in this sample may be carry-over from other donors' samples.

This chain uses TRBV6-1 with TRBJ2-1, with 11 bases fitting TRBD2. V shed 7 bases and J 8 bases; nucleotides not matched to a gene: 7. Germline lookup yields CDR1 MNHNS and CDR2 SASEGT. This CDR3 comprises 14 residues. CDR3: CASILAGGGDEQFF. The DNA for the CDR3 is TGTGCCAGCATCTTAGCGGGAGGGGGCGATGAGCAGTTCTTC.

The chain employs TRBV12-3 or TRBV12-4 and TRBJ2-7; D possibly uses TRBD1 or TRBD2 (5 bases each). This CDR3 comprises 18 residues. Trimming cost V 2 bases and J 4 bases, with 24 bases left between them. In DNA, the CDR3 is TGTGCCAGCAGTTTACGATTCATTTGGGACGGAGGCCCGTACGAGCAGTACTTC. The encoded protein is CASSLRFIWDGGPYEQYF.

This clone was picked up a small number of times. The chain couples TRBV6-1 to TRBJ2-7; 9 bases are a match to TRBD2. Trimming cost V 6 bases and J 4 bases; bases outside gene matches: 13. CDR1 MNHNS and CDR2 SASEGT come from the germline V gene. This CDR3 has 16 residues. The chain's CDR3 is CASSLNPASGVYEQYF. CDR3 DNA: TGTGCCAGCAGCCTCAACCCGGCTAGCGGGGTTTACGAGCAGTACTTC.

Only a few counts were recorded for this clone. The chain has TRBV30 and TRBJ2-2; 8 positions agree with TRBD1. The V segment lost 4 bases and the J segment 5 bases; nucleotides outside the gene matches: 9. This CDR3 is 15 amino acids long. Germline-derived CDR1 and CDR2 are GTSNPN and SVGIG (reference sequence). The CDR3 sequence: CAWKFRGLLTGELFF. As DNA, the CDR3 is TGTGCCTGGAAATTCAGGGGGCTTTTAACCGGGGAGCTGTTTTTT.

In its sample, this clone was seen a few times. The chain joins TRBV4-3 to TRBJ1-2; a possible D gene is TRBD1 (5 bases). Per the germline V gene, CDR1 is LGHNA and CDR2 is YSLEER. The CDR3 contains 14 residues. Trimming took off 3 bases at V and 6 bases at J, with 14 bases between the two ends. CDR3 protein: CASSHPRGGDGYTF. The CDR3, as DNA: TGCGCCAGCAGCCACCCCCGGGGGGGGGATGGCTACACCTTC.

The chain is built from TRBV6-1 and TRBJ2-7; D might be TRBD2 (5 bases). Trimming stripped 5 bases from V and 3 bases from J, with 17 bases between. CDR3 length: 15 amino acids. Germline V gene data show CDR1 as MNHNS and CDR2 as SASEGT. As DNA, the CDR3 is TGTGCCAGCAGTCCCTGGACCGGGATGCGCTACGAGCAGTACTTC. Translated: CASSPWTGMRYEQYF.

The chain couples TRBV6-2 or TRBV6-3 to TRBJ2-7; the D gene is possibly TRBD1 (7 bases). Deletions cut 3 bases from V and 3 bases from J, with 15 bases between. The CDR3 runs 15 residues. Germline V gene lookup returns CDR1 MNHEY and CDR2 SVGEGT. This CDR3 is CASSYAPGGSYEQYF. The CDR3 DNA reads TGTGCCAGCAGTTATGCCCCAGGGGGGAGCTACGAGCAGTACTTC.

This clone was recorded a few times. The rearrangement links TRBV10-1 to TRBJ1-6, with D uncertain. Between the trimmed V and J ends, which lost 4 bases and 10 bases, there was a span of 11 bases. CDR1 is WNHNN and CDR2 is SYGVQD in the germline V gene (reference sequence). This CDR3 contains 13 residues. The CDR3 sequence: CASSAREKSPLHF. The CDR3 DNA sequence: TGCGCCAGCAGTGCAAGGGAAAAGTCACCCCTCCACTTT.

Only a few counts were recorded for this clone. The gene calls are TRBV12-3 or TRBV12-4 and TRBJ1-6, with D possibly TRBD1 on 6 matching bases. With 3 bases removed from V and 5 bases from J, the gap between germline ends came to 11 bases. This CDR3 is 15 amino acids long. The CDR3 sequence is CASSLRDIDNSPLHF. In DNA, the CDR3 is TGTGCCAGCAGTTTGAGGGACATAGATAATTCACCCCTCCACTTT.

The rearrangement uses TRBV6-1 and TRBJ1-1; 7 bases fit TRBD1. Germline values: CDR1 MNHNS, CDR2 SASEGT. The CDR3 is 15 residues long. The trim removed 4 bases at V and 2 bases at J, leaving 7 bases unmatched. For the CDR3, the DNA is TGTGCCAGCAGTGGGATCGGGACAGCAAACACTGAAGCTTTCTTT. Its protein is CASSGIGTANTEAFF.

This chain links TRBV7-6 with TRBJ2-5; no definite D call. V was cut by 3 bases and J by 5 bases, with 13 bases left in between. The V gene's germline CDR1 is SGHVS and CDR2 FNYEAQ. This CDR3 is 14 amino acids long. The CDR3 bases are TGTGCCAGCAGCTTGGGGTCCCCTTGGGAGACCCAGTACTTC. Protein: CASSLGSPWETQYF.

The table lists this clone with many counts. This CDR3 reads CASSLTGIAYEQYF. Here the CDR3 DNA reads TGCGCCAGCAGCTTGACAGGGATCGCCTACGAGCAGTACTTC. The chain combines TRBV5-1 with TRBJ2-7, with D perhaps TRBD1 (6 bases). The CDR3 spans 14 residues. The germline gives CDR1 SGHRS, CDR2 YFSETQ. The V end lost 1 base, the J end lost 2 bases, and 10 bases lay between the germline ends.

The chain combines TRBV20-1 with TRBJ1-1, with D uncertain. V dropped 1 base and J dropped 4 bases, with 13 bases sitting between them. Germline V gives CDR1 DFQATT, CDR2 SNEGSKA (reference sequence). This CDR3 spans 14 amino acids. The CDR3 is CSARGPTLFTEAFF. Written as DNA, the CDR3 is TGCAGTGCTAGAGGCCCTACCTTATTCACTGAAGCTTTCTTT.

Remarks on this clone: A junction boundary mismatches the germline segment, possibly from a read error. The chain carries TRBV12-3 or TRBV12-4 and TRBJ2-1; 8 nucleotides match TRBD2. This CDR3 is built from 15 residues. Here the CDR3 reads CASTRGGPLYDEQFF. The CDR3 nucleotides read TGTGCCAGCACCCGCGGGGGGCCTCTCTACGATGAGCAGTTCTTC.